The subject of this entry is one TCR beta chain. At one end, the junction sequence differs from germline, possibly due to a read error. The sample is drawn from a study of blood T cell repertoires in COVID-19. Background on the study: The United States, Italy and Spain were the sources of the acute and convalescent COVID-19 samples.

As processed by the authors: The assay estimated nucleated cells by amplifying reference gene primers. Assay: immunoSEQ multiplex PCR; the TCRdb copy retains only in-frame clones and omits some. The V and J calls and clone size were taken over from that table, and D and trimming were inferred from the DNA. The sample includes roughly 350,000 clones, roughly 90% seen only once; the top ten take less than 20%. This CDR3 has 12 amino acids. Study members were between roughly 18 and 89 years old and lived in 20 to 30 US regions. Cohort 3 recovery required two negative PCRs, clearance, or symptom resolution.

This chain links TRBV12-3 or TRBV12-4 with TRBJ2-5, with D possibly TRBD1 on 5 matching bases. The source of this sequence is a woman aged 25 to 39 who had recovered from COVID-19. Sequencing was carried out using PBMCs or T cells enriched from blood (not recorded which). CDR3 sequence (DNA): TGTGCCAGCAGTTTAGCTTCGGCAGGGCGCGACTTC. Translation: CASSLASAGRDF.